These 24 T cell receptor beta chains came from one sample sequenced in a study of blood T cell repertoires in COVID-19. Only in-frame clones appear in the TCRdb table, and some are missing; sequencing was by immunoSEQ multiplex PCR. The data contain fewer than 250,000 clones, 65% to 90% of them singletons. The sequenced sample was PBMCs or T cells enriched from blood (not recorded which). These receptors all come from a woman aged 40-49 years with acute COVID-19.

This clone was picked up one time. The genes are TRBV18 and TRBJ2-3; D remains ambiguous. Between the trimmed V and J ends, which lost 4 bases and 2 bases, there was a span of 4 bases. CDR1 is KGHSH, CDR2 LQKENI, per germline. CDR3 length equals 12 residues. CDR3 sequence (DNA): TGTGCCAGCTCACGTCTCACAGATACGCAGTATTTT. Its protein is CASSRLTDTQYF.

The chain employs TRBV5-8 and TRBJ2-7; possible D gene TRBD2, 5 bases. V was cut by 4 bases and J by 0 bases, with 11 bases left in between. Germline-derived CDR1 and CDR2 are SGHTS and YDEGEE. This CDR3 contains 14 residues. CDR3 region: CASSPGLDSYEQYF. The CDR3 DNA sequence: TGTGCCAGCAGCCCTGGACTCGACTCCTACGAGCAGTACTTC. Full variable domain (missing parts from reference TRBV5-8 and TRBJ2-7): EAGVTQSPTHLIKTRGQQATLRCSPISGHTSVYWYQQALGLGLQFLLWYDEGEERNRGNFPPRFSGRQFPNYSSELNVNALELEDSALYLCASSPGLDSYEQYFGPGTRLTVT.

The chain combines TRBV7-9 with TRBJ2-2; maybe TRBD1 (5 bases). From germline, CDR1 is SEHNR and CDR2 FQNEAQ (reference sequence). V lost 5 bases and J 1 base, leaving 14 bases between the germline ends. The CDR3 contains 16 residues. CDR3: CASSPGFWENTGELFF. The CDR3 region has the DNA TGTGCCAGCAGCCCAGGGTTTTGGGAGAACACCGGGGAGCTGTTTTTT.

The chain employs TRBV28 and TRBJ1-4; 7 bases map to TRBD1. The CDR3 is 14 residues long. Germline values: CDR1 MDHEN, CDR2 SYDVKM. V lost 6 bases and J lost 0; bases outside the gene matches: 1. CDR3 in DNA: TGTGCCAGCAGGCAGGGGGCAACTAATGAAAAACTGTTTTTT. Its translation is CASRQGATNEKLFF.

The gene calls are TRBV14 and TRBJ2-1, with TRBD1 matching 10 bases. Losses at the gene ends were 4 bases for V and 5 bases for J; bases not matched to a gene: 5. Germline V CDR1 and CDR2: SGHDN, FVKESK. The CDR3 is 15 residues long. CDR3 sequence reads: CASSPRDRGNNEQFF. The CDR3 DNA is TGTGCCAGCAGCCCCCGGGACAGGGGCAACAATGAGCAGTTCTTC.

The chain joins TRBV3-1 (or the pseudogene TRBV3-2) to TRBJ2-1, with 14 bases that match TRBD2. Per the germline V gene, CDR1 is LGHDT and CDR2 is YNNKEL (reference sequence). V shed 0 bases, J shed 6 bases, and the junction held 4 bases outside the gene matches. The CDR3 loop spans 17 amino acids. The CDR3 loop reads CASSQDLGLAGANEQFF. The CDR3 DNA reads TGTGCCAGCAGCCAAGACCTGGGACTAGCGGGAGCCAATGAGCAGTTCTTC.

V gene TRBV15 combines with J gene TRBJ1-3; D is unresolved. This CDR3 region has 14 residues. V was cut by 0 bases and J by 3 bases, with 6 bases left in between. The germline V gene encodes CDR1 LNHNV and CDR2 YYDKDF (reference sequence). CDR3: CATSRDRGGNTIYF. Here the CDR3 DNA reads TGTGCCACCAGCAGAGACCGGGGTGGAAACACCATATATTTT.

For this clone: Other DNA sequences of this sample code for an identical CDR3. The J gene is TRBJ1-1, the V gene TRBV18, with TRBD1 as a possible D gene (5 bases). CDR3 length: 14 residues. Per the germline V gene, CDR1 is KGHSH and CDR2 is LQKENI. Trimming cost V 6 bases and J 1 base, with 12 bases left between them. The DNA of the CDR3 is TGTGCCAGCTCCCGGGGGGGACCGAACACTGAAGCTTTCTTT. This encodes CASSRGGPNTEAFF.

V is TRBV7-3 and J is TRBJ2-5; possible D gene TRBD1, 7 bases. The CDR3 sequence is 15 residues long. The V end was cut by 5 bases, the J end by 2 bases, with 15 bases between. Germline V gene data show CDR1 as SGHTA and CDR2 as FQGTGA. Here the CDR3 reads CASSPEGQFQETQYF. The CDR3 nucleotides read TGTGCCAGCAGCCCGGAGGGACAGTTTCAAGAGACCCAGTACTTC.

This rearrangement joins TRBV29-1 to TRBJ1-3; maybe TRBD1 (6 bases). Trimming shortened V by 5 bases and J by 1 base, and 15 bases separated the two germline ends. Germline lookup yields CDR1 SQVTM and CDR2 ANQGSEA. The CDR3 runs to 15 residues. The CDR3 bases are TGCAGCGTTCAGACAGGCGCCTCATCTGGAAACACCATATATTTT. As protein: CSVQTGASSGNTIYF.

The rearrangement uses TRBV24-1 and TRBJ2-5; 9 bases map to TRBD1. Germline loops: CDR1 KGHDR, CDR2 SFDVKD. CDR3 length equals 16 residues. The V and J ends lost 5 bases and 5 bases, in that order; junction bases with no gene match: 11. The CDR3 sequence is CATSGAGQGRQETQYF. CDR3 sequence (DNA): TGTGCCACCAGTGGCGCCGGACAGGGGCGCCAGGAGACCCAGTACTTC.

The J gene is TRBJ2-2, the V gene TRBV28; 8 nucleotides agree with TRBD2. CDR3 length equals 17 residues. Germline assignment: CDR1 MDHEN and CDR2 SYDVKM. V lost 2 bases to trimming and J lost 2 bases; unmatched junction nucleotides: 7. The CDR3 loop is CASSLPRLASNTGELFF. CDR3 bases: TGTGCCAGCAGTTTACCCCGACTAGCGTCCAACACCGGGGAGCTGTTTTTT.

The V and J genes are TRBV9 and TRBJ2-7, with 7 bases fitting TRBD1. There are 15 residues in the CDR3. Per the germline V gene, CDR1 is SGDLS and CDR2 is YYNGEE. With 4 bases clipped from V and 2 bases from J, the junction kept 9 bases outside the gene matches. CDR3 amino acids: CASSPETGPAYEQYF. DNA for the CDR3: TGTGCCAGCAGCCCTGAGACAGGGCCGGCCTACGAGCAGTACTTC.

The chain joins TRBV28 to TRBJ1-2; weak D call: TRBD1 (6 bases). Trimming took off 2 bases at V and 1 base at J, with 20 bases between the two ends. The CDR3 sequence is 18 residues long. Per the germline V gene, CDR1 is MDHEN and CDR2 is SYDVKM. CDR3 DNA: TGTGCCAGCAGTTTAGGCAGGTTTTGGGACACAAATAACTATGGCTACACCTTC. It translates to CASSLGRFWDTNNYGYTF.

The V and J genes are TRBV19 and TRBJ2-7; 9 positions agree with TRBD2. The CDR3 is made up of 16 amino acids. J was trimmed by 2 bases and V by 0 bases; bases with no gene match: 5. The germline V gene has CDR1 LNHDA and CDR2 SQIVND (reference sequence). The CDR3 spells CASSIDGSGSTYEQYF. CDR3 coding DNA: TGTGCCAGTAGTATAGATGGTAGCGGGAGCACCTACGAGCAGTACTTC.

The genes are TRBV2 and TRBJ1-5; TRBD1 agrees at 7 bases. Germline lookup yields CDR1 SNHLY and CDR2 FYNNEI. CDR3 size: 15 residues. The ends lost 7 bases at V and 0 bases at J; junction bases unmatched: 6. CDR3 DNA: TGTGCCAGCAAAGGACAGGCTGGTAGCAATCAGCCCCAGCATTTT. Amino acid sequence: CASKGQAGSNQPQHF.

This clone was detected only once. V gene TRBV7-2 combines with J gene TRBJ2-2; 9 bases agree with TRBD2. Trimming took 6 bases from V and 5 from J; bases not matched to a gene: 10. The CDR3 extends over 16 amino acids. The germline CDR1 and CDR2 sequences are SGHTA and FQGNSA. The CDR3 DNA follows: TGTGCCAGCAGGGATTTAGCGGGAGAGATTACCGGGGAGCTGTTTTTT. It yields the protein CASRDLAGEITGELFF. Full variable domain (remainder filled in from reference TRBV7-2 and TRBJ2-2): GAGVSQSPSNKVTEKGKDVELRCDPISGHTALYWYRQSLGQGLEFLIYFQGNSAPDKSGLPSDRFSAERTGGSVSTLTIQRTQQEDSAVYLCASRDLAGEITGELFFGEGSRLTVL.

The chain recombines TRBV7-2 with TRBJ1-1; TRBD1 might be the D (6 bases). The germline V and J ends were trimmed by 1 base and 8 bases, with 20 bases remaining between them. Germline V gene lookup returns CDR1 SGHTA and CDR2 FQGNSA. CDR3 length: 16 residues. As DNA, the CDR3 is TGTGCCAGCAGCTTAGGGGGAGGGGGACGGACGCCAGAAGCTTTCTTT. Its protein product is CASSLGGGGRTPEAFF.

The chain recombines TRBV5-1 with TRBJ2-5, with 9 bases aligning to TRBD1. Per germline, CDR1 SGHRS and CDR2 YFSETQ. This CDR3 region has 17 residues. The V segment lost 2 bases and the J segment 2 bases; nucleotides outside the gene matches: 10. The CDR3 DNA sequence: TGCGCCAGCAGCTTTGGACAGGGGTCCCGGGCTCAAGAGACCCAGTACTTC. Protein: CASSFGQGSRAQETQYF.

The chain has TRBV15 and TRBJ1-5; D is unresolved. Germline values: CDR1 LNHNV, CDR2 YYDKDF (reference sequence). This CDR3 comprises 15 residues. Trimming shortened V by 1 base and J by 5 bases, and 12 bases separated the two germline ends. The DNA for the CDR3 is TGTGCCACCAGCAGAGCGGCGGTGGATTATCAGCCCCAGCATTTT. Protein: CATSRAAVDYQPQHF.

Comment on this clone: The junction differs from germline at one of its ends, possibly a read error. This chain connects TRBV6-5 to TRBJ1-2, with D possibly matching TRBD1 (5 bases). CDR1 and CDR2 (germline): MNHEY, SVGAGI. The CDR3 length is 14 residues. The CDR3 DNA reads TGTGCCAGCAGTCCAGGACAACGCAACTACGGCTACACCTTC. Protein product: CASSPGQRNYGYTF.

J is TRBJ1-5 and V is TRBV18; D unresolved. In germline, CDR1 is KGHSH, CDR2 LQKENI. V lost 2 bases, J lost 9 bases, and 14 bases lay in between. The CDR3 runs 14 residues. The CDR3 sequence is CASSPSASRGPQHF. CDR3 DNA sequence: TGTGCCAGCTCACCATCAGCCAGTCGGGGGCCCCAGCATTTT.

This chain uses TRBV21-1 with TRBJ2-6; the table's D call of TRBD2 was not tested on the DNA. TRBV21-1 is listed as a pseudogene. The CDR3 runs 19 residues. The CDR3 here is CASSKDVAETTSGANVLTF. The CDR3 region has the DNA TGTGCCAGCAGCAAAGATGTAGCGGAAACCACCTCTGGGGCCAACGTCCTGACTTTC.

V gene TRBV28 combines with J gene TRBJ2-1, with 7 bases that match TRBD1. Per the germline V gene, CDR1 is MDHEN and CDR2 is SYDVKM. The trim removed 6 bases at V and 0 bases at J, leaving 8 bases unmatched. The length of the CDR3 is 16 residues. The CDR3 reads CASSTLTGNSYNEQFF. The CDR3 bases are TGTGCCAGCAGCACCCTGACAGGGAACTCCTACAATGAGCAGTTCTTC.